The TCR beta chain under discussion was sequenced for a study of blood T cells in healthy people across ages. The authors ran a second PCR of about 7 to 11 cycles using a sample-barcoded 5' primer and a J-beta primer mix. Tags on each cDNA molecule came from a template-switch adaptor with 12 random nucleotides. TCRdb re-called the 5' RACE reads with MiXCR, one entry per CDR3 protein. In the table there are about 1.5 million distinct CDR3 sequences, roughly two fifths of which are singletons. Russia was home to the donors, healthy Caucasian individuals aged roughly 6 to 95. Total RNA was extracted at no less than 6 micrograms per sample. General study results and limits: There was a strong correlation between TCR beta diversity and naive T cell percentage.

The length of the CDR3 is 15 residues. V was trimmed by 11 bases and J by 2 bases, leaving 19 bases between them. CDR1 is MNHNS and CDR2 is SASEGT in the germline V gene. This clonotype has just one count. What it binds is unknown. Possible read error: a much larger clone is one base away. This chain uses TRBV6-1 with TRBJ2-1, with a possible D match to TRBD2 (6 bases). Sequenced: blood. The receptor's source is a young woman in good health. DNA for the CDR3: TGTGCCGGCACCCTGGAGGGCGGGACCTACAATGAGCAGTTCTTC. Translating it yields CAGTLEGGTYNEQFF.